These 30 T cell receptor beta chains were sequenced from one sample in a study of CD8+ T cells in alopecia areata. cDNA prepared by RNA extraction and subsequent reverse transcription served as the template for sequencing. Assay used: immunoSEQ multiplex PCR; TCRdb lists only in-frame clones, some missing. The repertoire holds 150,000 or so clones, about three fifths seen once, with approximately 16% in the top ten. Treatment noted: oral pan-JAK inhibitor, 5-10 mg twice daily. The sequencing used CD4+ T cells sorted from blood, collected around week 55, from a patient treated with tofacitinib. These receptors all stem from a human donor with alopecia areata.

J is TRBJ1-1 and V is TRBV6-1; D not certain. The CDR3 is 11 residues long. CDR1 MNHNS and CDR2 SASEGT come from the germline V gene. V was cut by 10 bases and J by 1 base, with 7 bases left in between. CDR3 in DNA: TGTGCCATCTCAGAGAACACTGAAGCTTTCTTT. This gives the protein CAISENTEAFF.

This clone showed up just a few times. The chain is built from TRBV29-1 and TRBJ2-7; D might be TRBD1 (5 bases). The CDR3 length is 13 residues. The germline V gene encodes CDR1 SQVTM and CDR2 ANQGSEA. Between the trimmed V and J ends, which lost 6 bases and 1 base, there was a span of 13 bases. CDR3 in DNA: TGCAGCGTATCGACAGCGAGATCCTACGAGCAGTACTTC. It is translated as CSVSTARSYEQYF.

The chain links TRBV29-1 to TRBJ2-5, with TRBD1 as a possible D gene (6 bases). The CDR3 contains 13 residues. The germline V and J ends were trimmed by 2 bases and 7 bases, with 14 bases remaining between them. Germline V gene sequence: CDR1 SQVTM, CDR2 ANQGSEA. CDR3 protein: CSVESHRAVTQYF. The CDR3 nucleotides read TGCAGCGTTGAAAGCCACAGGGCGGTGACCCAGTACTTC.

The chain recombines TRBV10-3 with TRBJ2-7; possible D gene TRBD1, 5 bases. The CDR3 covers 14 residues. Germline V gene lookup returns CDR1 ENHRY and CDR2 SYGVKD. Deletions cut 3 bases from V and 4 bases from J, with 13 bases between. CDR3 amino acids: CAISDSTAGYEQYF. The CDR3 DNA reads as TGTGCCATCAGTGACTCGACAGCCGGATACGAGCAGTACTTC.

The J gene is TRBJ1-5, the V gene TRBV6-5; D unresolved. CDR1 MNHEY and CDR2 SVGAGI come from the germline V gene. This CDR3 contains 13 residues. Trimming stripped 2 bases from V and 5 bases from J, with 7 bases between. CDR3 in DNA: TGTGCCAGCAGTTACACTCCCGATCAGCCCCAGCATTTT. It codes for CASSYTPDQPQHF.

This clone was picked up a small number of times. This chain connects TRBV18 to TRBJ2-1; no firm D call. The CDR3 sequence is 13 residues long. CDR1 and CDR2 (germline): KGHSH, LQKENI. V shed 2 bases and J shed 5 bases, with 7 bases lying between them. The CDR3: CASSPTRDNEQFF. CDR3 DNA: TGTGCCAGCTCACCAACTCGGGACAATGAGCAGTTCTTC.

The J gene is TRBJ2-6, the V gene TRBV7-9, with D unresolved. CDR1 and CDR2 (germline): SEHNR, FQNEAQ (reference sequence). CDR3 length: 15 residues. The V end lost 7 bases, the J end lost 3 bases, and 13 bases lay between the germline ends. CDR3 protein: CASTHRVNGANVLTF. The CDR3 nucleotides are TGTGCCAGCACCCACCGGGTTAATGGGGCCAACGTCCTGACTTTC.

This clone was picked up a small number of times. The genes are TRBV5-4 and TRBJ2-5, with TRBD1 matching over 7 bases. This CDR3 contains 14 residues. The germline CDR1 and CDR2 sequences are SGHNT and YYREEE (reference sequence). V lost 5 bases to trimming and J lost 6 bases; unmatched junction nucleotides: 10. CDR3 residues: CASREERGPKTQYF. The DNA for the CDR3 is TGTGCCAGCAGGGAAGAGAGGGGGCCGAAGACCCAGTACTTC.

The rearrangement links TRBV2 to TRBJ2-1; 12 nucleotides match TRBD2. V shed 11 bases, J shed 6 bases, and the junction held 11 bases outside the gene matches. The CDR3 has 15 amino acids. CDR1 and CDR2 from the germline V gene are SNHLY and FYNNEI. The CDR3 loop reads CAYEEGLAGSNEQFF. The CDR3 DNA sequence: TGTGCCTATGAAGAAGGACTAGCGGGGAGCAATGAGCAGTTCTTC.

In DNA form, the CDR3 reads TGCAGCGCTGGGGGTGTGCGAACCACGGGCACCGGGGAGCTGTTTTTT. This encodes CSAGGVRTTGTGELFF. The J gene is TRBJ2-2, the V gene TRBV29-1; TRBD1 or TRBD2 may be the D gene (5 bases each). The CDR3 length is 16 residues. V lost 7 bases to trimming and J lost 4 bases, with 22 bases between them. The germline gives CDR1 SQVTM, CDR2 ANQGSEA.

This clone was recorded only once. The chain employs TRBV29-1 and TRBJ1-2; D is undetermined. The V and J ends lost 0 bases and 8 bases respectively, with 10 bases between them. Looked up from germline, CDR1 is SQVTM and CDR2 is ANQGSEA. CDR3 length: 12 residues. In nucleotides, the CDR3 is TGCAGCGTTGAAGAGGACCACGGAGGCTACACCTTC. Translation gives CSVEEDHGGYTF.

The rearrangement links TRBV11-2 to TRBJ2-5; perhaps TRBD1 as D (5 bases). Trimming left V 5 bases short and J 7 bases short, with 23 bases between. The CDR3 consists of 16 residues. Germline lookup yields CDR1 SGHAT and CDR2 FQNNGV. The CDR3 DNA follows: TGTGCCAGCAGCCCAGGTGGGGCGTCCGGTAGTACGACCCAGTACTTC. This sequence encodes CASSPGGASGSTTQYF.

About this clone: Other DNA sequences in this specimen translate into the identical CDR3. The chain recombines TRBV30 with TRBJ2-3; D remains unclear. Trimming took off 0 bases at V and 5 bases at J, with 3 bases between the two ends. The CDR3 spans 11 residues. Per germline, CDR1 GTSNPN and CDR2 SVGIG (reference sequence). The CDR3 here is CAWSVLDTQYF. CDR3 DNA sequence: TGTGCCTGGAGTGTTTTAGATACGCAGTATTTT. The variable domain in full, with the rest retrieved from reference TRBV30 and TRBJ2-3, is SQTIHQWPATLVQPVGSPLSLECTVEGTSNPNLYWYRQAAGRGLQLLFYSVGIGQISSEVPQNLSASRPQDRQFILSSKKLLLSDSGFYLCAWSVLDTQYFGPGTRLTVL.

The chain couples TRBV18 to TRBJ2-3; D might be TRBD1 (6 bases). Germline V gene lookup returns CDR1 KGHSH and CDR2 LQKENI. The CDR3 has 13 amino acids. Trimming took 3 bases from V and 8 from J, leaving 12 bases between them. The CDR3 protein is CASSPYRESTQYF. The CDR3 DNA sequence: TGTGCCAGCTCACCGTACAGGGAGAGTACGCAGTATTTT.

This clone has only a few counts. The CDR3 sequence is CAWSVAASNQPQHF. The CDR3 bases are TGTGCCTGGAGTGTGGCAGCTAGCAATCAGCCCCAGCATTTT. V and J are TRBV30 and TRBJ1-5; unclear D gene. The CDR3 has 14 residues. Germline assignment: CDR1 GTSNPN and CDR2 SVGIG (reference sequence). Trimming pared 0 bases from V and 0 bases from J, leaving 6 bases between.

The chain carries TRBV27 and TRBJ2-4; unclear D gene. In germline, CDR1 is MNHEY, CDR2 SMNVEV (reference sequence). Trimming pared 2 bases from V and 3 bases from J, leaving 11 bases between. The CDR3 contains 15 residues. The CDR3 sequence: CASSLDLNGKNIQYF. The CDR3 nucleotides are TGTGCCAGCAGTTTAGACTTGAACGGCAAAAACATTCAGTACTTC.

As for this clone: This sample includes further DNA sequences coding for the same CDR3. This chain connects TRBV5-6 to TRBJ2-5; D unresolved. Germline lookup yields CDR1 SGHDT and CDR2 YYEEEE. With 2 bases removed from V and 1 base from J, the gap between germline ends came to 0 bases. There are 11 residues in the CDR3. CDR3 sequence: CASSFQETQYF. Written as DNA, the CDR3 is TGTGCCAGCAGCTTCCAAGAGACCCAGTACTTC.

The chain employs TRBV4-1 and TRBJ1-5; D is undetermined. Germline CDR1 reads MGHRA; CDR2 reads YSYEKL. The CDR3 is made up of 17 amino acids. V was pared by 1 base and J by 4 bases, with 17 bases between. CDR3 sequence: CASSQGGGRALNQPQHF. CDR3 in DNA: TGCGCCAGCAGCCAAGGCGGAGGTAGGGCCCTAAATCAGCCCCAGCATTTT.

This chain connects TRBV5-1 to TRBJ2-7; possibly TRBD2 for D (6 bases). Per germline, CDR1 SGHRS and CDR2 YFSETQ. This CDR3 contains 16 residues. Trimming removed 0 bases at V and 0 bases at J, with 13 bases between. Here the CDR3 reads CASSLGRGGSSYEQYF. As DNA, the CDR3 is TGCGCCAGCAGCTTGGGGCGGGGTGGTTCCTCCTACGAGCAGTACTTC.

The CDR3 region is CASSRTGLNYGYTF. CDR3 coding DNA: TGTGCCAGCTCTCGGACAGGGCTCAACTATGGCTACACCTTC. The genes are TRBV25-1 and TRBJ1-2, with 8 bases identical to TRBD1. Germline CDR1 and CDR2: MGHDK and SYGVNS. CDR3 length: 14 amino acids. The trim removed 8 bases at V and 2 bases at J, leaving 7 bases unmatched.

This clone was detected once. The chain employs TRBV29-1 and TRBJ2-7, with no clear D. CDR3 size: 13 residues. CDR1 is SQVTM and CDR2 is ANQGSEA in the germline V gene. V was trimmed by 4 bases and J by 2 bases, leaving 12 bases between them. The CDR3 reads CSVGGSLTYEQYF. The CDR3 DNA reads TGCAGCGTTGGAGGTTCCCTCACCTACGAGCAGTACTTC.

This clone was recorded a few times. The chain has TRBV2 and TRBJ1-1, with D possibly being TRBD1 (6 bases). Germline loops: CDR1 SNHLY, CDR2 FYNNEI. This CDR3 is 13 amino acids long. V was shortened by 4 bases and J by 4 bases, with 10 bases between the two germline ends. The CDR3 DNA reads TGTGCCAGCAGTGGACAGGCTATCACTGAAGCTTTCTTT. Protein product: CASSGQAITEAFF.

The rearrangement joins TRBV5-6 to TRBJ2-6, with 9 bases that match TRBD2. The CDR3 is made up of 15 amino acids. With V trimmed by 4 bases and J by 4 bases, 3 bases remained unmatched. Per the germline V gene, CDR1 is SGHDT and CDR2 is YYEEEE. CDR3: CASSPSGAGANVLTF. CDR3 nucleotide sequence: TGTGCCAGCAGCCCTAGCGGGGCGGGGGCCAACGTCCTGACTTTC.

A single count supports this clone. The rearrangement links TRBV6-1 to TRBJ2-7; 8 positions agree with TRBD1. The CDR3 spans 14 residues. Germline CDR1 and CDR2: MNHNS and SASEGT. V shed 9 bases and J 3 bases; nucleotides not matched to a gene: 10. The CDR3 region has the DNA TGTGCCAGTGACTTGGACAGGGCAGGCTACGAGCAGTACTTC. Protein sequence: CASDLDRAGYEQYF.

This clone was counted a few times. V gene TRBV18 combines with J gene TRBJ2-7, with a possible D match to TRBD1 (5 bases). Germline V gene data show CDR1 as KGHSH and CDR2 as LQKENI. The ends were cut back, 3 bases at V and 6 bases at J, with 6 bases in the middle. The CDR3 sequence is 11 residues long. This chain's CDR3 is CASSPGAEQYF. Written as DNA, the CDR3 is TGTGCCAGCTCACCTGGGGCCGAGCAGTACTTC. The full variable domain, rest sourced from reference TRBV18 and TRBJ2-7, is NAGVMQNPRHLVRRRGQEARLRCSPMKGHSHVYWYRQLPEEGLKFMVYLQKENIIDESGMPKERFSAEFPKEGPSILRIQQVVRGDSAAYFCASSPGAEQYFGPGTRLTVT.

This clone was detected only a few times. The chain carries TRBV23-1 and TRBJ2-6, with TRBD1 matching 8 bases. TRBV23-1 is recorded as an ORF, its role being uncertain. After removal of 2 bases from V and 2 bases from J, the junction contained 14 bases not matched to a gene. The CDR3 totals 20 residues. Here the CDR3 reads CASSQLATGVNPPGANVLTF. The CDR3, as DNA: TGCGCCAGCAGTCAACTTGCGACAGGGGTAAACCCCCCTGGGGCCAACGTCCTGACTTTC.

The V and J genes are TRBV10-3 and TRBJ2-5, with D unresolved. CDR3 size: 13 residues. The germline V and J ends were trimmed by 7 bases and 2 bases, with 11 bases remaining between them. CDR1 and CDR2 from the germline V gene are ENHRY and SYGVKD. The CDR3 spells CAITSQIQETQYF. For the CDR3, the DNA is TGTGCCATCACATCACAGATTCAAGAGACCCAGTACTTC.

This clone was counted a few times. The V gene is TRBV11-2, the J gene TRBJ2-3; the D gene is possibly TRBD2 (5 bases). Germline V gene lookup returns CDR1 SGHAT and CDR2 FQNNGV. The CDR3 sequence is 13 residues long. V lost 5 bases to trimming and J lost 10 bases, with 16 bases between them. CDR3 DNA sequence: TGTGCCAGCAGCCTGGCACTAGTCAACGCGCAGTATTTT. It codes for CASSLALVNAQYF.

The rearrangement joins TRBV5-1 to TRBJ1-6; a possible D gene is TRBD1 (5 bases). V dropped 3 bases and J dropped 7 bases, with 17 bases sitting between them. CDR3 length equals 16 residues. Looked up from germline, CDR1 is SGHRS and CDR2 is YFSETQ. In nucleotides, the CDR3 is TGCGCCAGCAGCTCGGACACCCCTATTCAAAATTCACCCCTCCACTTT. Protein: CASSSDTPIQNSPLHF.

This chain connects TRBV29-1 to TRBJ1-5; maybe TRBD1 (5 bases). The V gene's germline CDR1 is SQVTM and CDR2 ANQGSEA. This CDR3 contains 13 residues. Trimming cost V 4 bases and J 4 bases, with 11 bases left between them. CDR3 DNA: TGCAGCGTTGCCGACAGATCAAATCAGCCCCAGCATTTT. Protein: CSVADRSNQPQHF.